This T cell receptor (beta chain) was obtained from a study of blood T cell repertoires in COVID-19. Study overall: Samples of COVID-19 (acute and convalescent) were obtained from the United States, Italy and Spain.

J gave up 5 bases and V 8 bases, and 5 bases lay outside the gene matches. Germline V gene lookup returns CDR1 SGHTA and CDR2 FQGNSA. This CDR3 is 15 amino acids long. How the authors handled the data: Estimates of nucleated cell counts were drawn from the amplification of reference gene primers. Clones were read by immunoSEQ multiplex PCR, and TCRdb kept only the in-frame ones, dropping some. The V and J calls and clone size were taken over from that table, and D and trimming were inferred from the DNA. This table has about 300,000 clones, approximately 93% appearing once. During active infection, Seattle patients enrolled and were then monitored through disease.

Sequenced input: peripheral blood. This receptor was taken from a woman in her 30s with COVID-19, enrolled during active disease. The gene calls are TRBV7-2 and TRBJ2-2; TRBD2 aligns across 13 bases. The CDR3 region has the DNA TGTGCCAGCCTACGGGGACTAGCGGGAACCGGGGAGCTGTTTTTT. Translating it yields CASLRGLAGTGELFF. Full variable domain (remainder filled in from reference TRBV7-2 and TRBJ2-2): GAGVSQSPSNKVTEKGKDVELRCDPISGHTALYWYRQSLGQGLEFLIYFQGNSAPDKSGLPSDRFSAERTGGSVSTLTIQRTQQEDSAVYLCASLRGLAGTGELFFGEGSRLTVL.